This T cell receptor beta chain was recorded in a study of T cell responses to AZD1222 COVID-19 vaccine. Whole-study results and caveats: Donors skewed white British and female; clonal diversity was possibly underestimated.

This clone appeared once. The antigen is undetermined. TCRdb's table, derived via immunoSEQ multiplex PCR, lists solely in-frame clones and lacks some. Found here are more than 140,000 clones, approximately 93% of them singletons; the top ten hold 0.7% to 1%. V was pared by 2 bases and J by 4 bases, with 9 bases between. Looked up from germline, CDR1 is SGHDT and CDR2 is YYEEEE. The CDR3 loop spans 13 amino acids. The source of this sequence is an adult in good health. The input for sequencing was peripheral blood, taken on day 0 of MenACWY control vaccination. V and J are TRBV5-6 and TRBJ2-5; tentatively, D is TRBD2 (7 bases). The CDR3 DNA reads as TGTGCCAGCAGCTTTAGGGGGGGAGAGACCCAGTACTTC. Translated, it gives CASSFRGGETQYF.